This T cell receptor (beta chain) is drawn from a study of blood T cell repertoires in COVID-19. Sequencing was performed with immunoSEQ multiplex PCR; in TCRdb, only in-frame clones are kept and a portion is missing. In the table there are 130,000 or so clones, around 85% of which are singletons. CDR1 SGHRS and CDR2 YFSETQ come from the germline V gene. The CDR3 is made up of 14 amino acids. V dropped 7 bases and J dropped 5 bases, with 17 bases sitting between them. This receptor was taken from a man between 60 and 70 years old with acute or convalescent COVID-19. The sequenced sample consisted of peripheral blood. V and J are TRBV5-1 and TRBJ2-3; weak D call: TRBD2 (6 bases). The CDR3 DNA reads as TGCGCCAGCGGCCTGGGGGGAGTAATAGATACGCAGTATTTT. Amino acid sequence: CASGLGGVIDTQYF.